These T cell receptor beta chains were read from a single sample in a study of spatial heterogeneity in lung cancer. MiXCR, applied by TCRdb to the 5' RACE reads, yields one record per CDR3 protein. The repertoire holds fewer than 20,000 distinct CDR3 sequences, with about 20% as singletons. The sample in question was PBMCs, obtained at surgery. These receptors all stem from a male donor with early-stage non-small cell lung cancer. Both conserved end residues are part of each CDR3. The D gene is left open where the match is weak. Expanded clones get a size class; other rows say once, few or many, or leave the size out.

CDR3: CASSPGPQETQYF; DNA: TGCGCCAGCAGCCCGGGTCCACAAGAGACCCAGTACTTC; D: .; J: TRBJ2-5; V: TRBV5-1; size: few
CDR3: CASSTQGDTEAFF; DNA: TGTGCCAGCAGTACGCAGGGGGACACTGAAGCTTTCTTT; D: TRBD1; J: TRBJ1-1; V: TRBV6-5; size: few
CDR3: CASSYSRTGAMNTEAFF; DNA: TGTGCCAGCAGTTACTCGAGGACAGGTGCTATGAACACTGAAGCTTTCTTT; D: TRBD1; J: TRBJ1-1; V: TRBV6-5; size: .
CDR3: CASSLGDRAGRETQYF; DNA: TGTGCCAGCAGCTTAGGGGACAGGGCAGGTCGAGAGACCCAGTACTTC; D: TRBD1; J: TRBJ2-5; V: TRBV7-2; size: few
CDR3: CASSQTGGTEAFF; DNA: TGTGCCAGCAGCCAGACAGGGGGGACTGAAGCTTTCTTT; D: TRBD1; J: TRBJ1-1; V: TRBV11-2; size: many
CDR3: CASSDIETQYF; DNA: TGTGCCAGTAGTGATATAGAGACCCAGTACTTC; D: .; J: TRBJ2-5; V: TRBV19; size: many
CDR3: CASSNSGGNYGYTF; DNA: TGTGCCAGCAGCAATTCGGGGGGAAACTATGGCTACACCTTC; D: .; J: TRBJ1-2; V: TRBV9; size: many
CDR3: CSVFGQGLDNYGYTF; DNA: TGCAGCGTTTTTGGACAGGGCCTCGATAACTATGGCTACACCTTC; D: TRBD1; J: TRBJ1-2; V: TRBV29-1; size: .
CDR3: CASKGTGTDTQYF; DNA: TGTGCCAGTAAGGGGACAGGTACAGATACGCAGTATTTT; D: TRBD1; J: TRBJ2-3; V: TRBV19; size: many
CDR3: CASSEAVMRSYEQYF; DNA: TGTGCCAGCAGTGAAGCTGTCATGAGGTCCTACGAGCAGTACTTC; D: .; J: TRBJ2-7; V: TRBV6-1; size: .
CDR3: CASSLAWEYGYTF; DNA: TGCGCCAGCAGCTTGGCTTGGGAGTATGGCTACACCTTC; D: .; J: TRBJ1-2; V: TRBV5-1; size: .
CDR3: CASSLRQGAHTQYF; DNA: TGTGCCAGCAGCTTAAGGCAGGGGGCGCATACGCAGTATTTT; D: TRBD1; J: TRBJ2-3; V: TRBV11-1; size: .
CDR3: CASSLRVQGTDNTVELFF; DNA: TGTGCCAGCAGCTTAAGGGTGCAGGGGACGGACAACACCGTGGAGCTGTTTTTT; D: .; J: TRBJ2-2; V: TRBV7-3; size: .
CDR3: CASSGGDFGYEQYF; DNA: TGTGCCAGCAGTGGCGGGGACTTCGGCTACGAGCAGTACTTC; D: .; J: TRBJ2-7; V: TRBV6-5; size: many
CDR3: CASSPAGGAATGELFF; DNA: TGTGCCAGCAGCCCCGCAGGGGGCGCCGCCACCGGGGAGCTGTTTTTT; D: TRBD1; J: TRBJ2-2; V: TRBV3-1; size: many
CDR3: CASSLGGHNEQFF; DNA: TGTGCCAGCAGCTTGGGAGGGCACAATGAGCAGTTCTTC; D: TRBD2; J: TRBJ2-1; V: TRBV7-2; size: many
CDR3: CASSQEWRGTDTQYF; DNA: TGCGCCAGCAGCCAAGAGTGGCGGGGCACAGATACGCAGTATTTT; D: .; J: TRBJ2-3; V: TRBV4-1; size: .
CDR3: CASSPPGGETQYF; DNA: TGTGCCAGCAGCCCTCCAGGGGGAGAGACCCAGTACTTC; D: TRBD1; J: TRBJ2-5; V: TRBV9; size: many
CDR3: CASSVTEFSEQYF; DNA: TGCGCCAGCAGTGTTACGGAATTCTCCGAGCAGTACTTC; D: .; J: TRBJ2-7; V: TRBV10-1; size: many
CDR3: CASSHKVWRGDTDTQYF; DNA: TGTGCCAGCAGCCACAAAGTTTGGCGGGGGGACACAGATACGCAGTATTTT; D: TRBD2; J: TRBJ2-3; V: TRBV14; size: .
CDR3: CATKLGQGANTEAFF; DNA: TGTGCCACCAAACTGGGACAGGGGGCCAACACTGAAGCTTTCTTT; D: TRBD1; J: TRBJ1-1; V: TRBV12-3/TRBV12-4; size: .
CDR3: CASSVLTANTEAFF; DNA: TGTGCCAGCAGCGTTTTGACAGCAAACACTGAAGCTTTCTTT; D: .; J: TRBJ1-1; V: TRBV9; size: .
CDR3: CASSQDNRGNEKLFF; DNA: TGTGCCAGCAGCCAAGATAACCGCGGTAATGAAAAACTGTTTTTT; D: .; J: TRBJ1-4; V: TRBV3-1; size: many
CDR3: CASSSPWTLDNSPLHF; DNA: TGTGCCAGCAGCTCCCCGTGGACACTGGATAATTCACCCCTCCACTTT; D: .; J: TRBJ1-6; V: TRBV11-2; size: many
CDR3: CASILRAGPTVGTQYF; DNA: TGTGCCAGCATCCTAAGGGCAGGCCCCACCGTAGGTACGCAGTATTTT; D: .; J: TRBJ2-3; V: TRBV6-1; size: many
CDR3: CSVEFGQGNTEAFF; DNA: TGCAGCGTTGAGTTCGGCCAGGGGAACACTGAAGCTTTCTTT; D: .; J: TRBJ1-1; V: TRBV29-1; size: medium-sized
CDR3: CASSNTGVGTEAFF; DNA: TGTGCCAGCAGCAACACAGGGGTTGGCACTGAAGCTTTCTTT; D: TRBD1; J: TRBJ1-1; V: TRBV11-1; size: many
CDR3: CSVEVRGLNTEAFF; DNA: TGCAGCGTTGAAGTGCGGGGGTTGAACACTGAAGCTTTCTTT; D: .; J: TRBJ1-1; V: TRBV29-1; size: few
CDR3: CASSLPKNTGELFF; DNA: TGCGCCAGCAGCTTACCCAAGAACACCGGGGAGCTGTTTTTT; D: .; J: TRBJ2-2; V: TRBV5-1; size: many
CDR3: CASSLQTRRMRSGANVLTF; DNA: TGTGCCAGCAGTTTACAGACTCGAAGGATGCGCTCTGGGGCCAACGTCCTGACTTTC; D: .; J: TRBJ2-6; V: TRBV28; size: medium-sized
CDR3: CASSPRTFNSYEQYF; DNA: TGTGCCAGCAGCCCGAGGACTTTTAACTCCTACGAGCAGTACTTC; D: .; J: TRBJ2-7; V: TRBV7-8; size: many
CDR3: CASSQLDMGLPREAFF; DNA: TGCGCCAGCAGCCAACTCGACATGGGACTTCCCCGTGAAGCTTTCTTT; D: .; J: TRBJ1-1; V: TRBV4-1; size: .
CDR3: CASSQDRDRFSYEQYF; DNA: TGCGCCAGCAGCCAAGATCGGGACAGATTCTCCTACGAGCAGTACTTC; D: TRBD1; J: TRBJ2-7; V: TRBV4-1; size: .
CDR3: CASSSRTGYGYEQYF; DNA: TGTGCCAGCAGTTCAAGGACAGGCTATGGCTACGAGCAGTACTTC; D: TRBD1; J: TRBJ2-7; V: TRBV6-5; size: many
CDR3: CSVGERLYEQYF; DNA: TGCAGCGTTGGAGAGAGACTCTACGAGCAGTACTTC; D: .; J: TRBJ2-7; V: TRBV29-1; size: .
CDR3: CASSSNGGEQYF; DNA: TGTGCCAGCAGCAGCAACGGGGGCGAGCAGTACTTC; D: .; J: TRBJ2-7; V: TRBV27; size: medium-sized
CDR3: CASSDPVSSWETQYF; DNA: TGTGCCAGCAGTGACCCGGTCTCAAGTTGGGAGACCCAGTACTTC; D: .; J: TRBJ2-5; V: TRBV2; size: .
CDR3: CSGTGVAGGPNEQFF; DNA: TGCAGTGGTACCGGTGTAGCGGGGGGGCCAAATGAGCAGTTCTTC; D: TRBD2; J: TRBJ2-1; V: TRBV20-1; size: many
CDR3: CASTPGGELYNEQFF; DNA: TGTGCCAGCACCCCCGGCGGGGAGCTCTACAATGAGCAGTTCTTC; D: .; J: TRBJ2-1; V: TRBV9; size: few
CDR3: CASSYGTWSTEAFF; DNA: TGTGCCAGCAGTTACGGCACATGGTCCACTGAAGCTTTCTTT; D: .; J: TRBJ1-1; V: TRBV6-5; size: many
CDR3: CASMDGGDPTDTQYF; DNA: TGCGCCAGCATGGACGGGGGGGACCCCACAGATACGCAGTATTTT; D: TRBD2; J: TRBJ2-3; V: TRBV5-1; size: few
CDR3: CASEFFYSNQPQHF; DNA: TGTGCCAGCGAGTTCTTTTATAGCAATCAGCCCCAGCATTTT; D: .; J: TRBJ1-5; V: TRBV6-1; size: .
CDR3: CASTNRDVTEAFF; DNA: TGTGCCAGCACCAACAGGGATGTCACTGAAGCTTTCTTT; D: .; J: TRBJ1-1; V: TRBV2; size: few
CDR3: CASSLWGTGGLDTQYF; DNA: TGTGCCAGCAGCTTATGGGGGACAGGGGGACTAGATACGCAGTATTTT; D: TRBD1; J: TRBJ2-3; V: TRBV7-3; size: few